In its sample, the clone carrying this T cell receptor beta chain was seen a few times. Individuals drawn from 24 US areas were roughly 18 to 95 years old. The protocol was immunoSEQ multiplex PCR, while the TCRdb copy is restricted to in-frame clones and leaves out a portion. The sample consists of 360,000 or so clones, about 88% of them appearing once. These data are taken from a study of blood T cell repertoires in COVID-19. Germline V lookup: CDR1 SGHVS, CDR2 FNYEAQ. The CDR3 spans 14 residues. Trimming at V came to 3 bases and at J to 1 base, leaving 2 bases not matched to a gene. The TCR sequence derives from a young woman who had been exposed to COVID-19. V usage is TRBV7-6 and J usage is TRBJ2-7; 8 nucleotides align to TRBD2. The specimen was PBMCs or T cells enriched from blood (not recorded which). CDR3 coding DNA: TGTGCCAGCAGCTTGGGGACTAGTTCCTACGAGCAGTACTTC. It is translated as CASSLGTSSYEQYF.